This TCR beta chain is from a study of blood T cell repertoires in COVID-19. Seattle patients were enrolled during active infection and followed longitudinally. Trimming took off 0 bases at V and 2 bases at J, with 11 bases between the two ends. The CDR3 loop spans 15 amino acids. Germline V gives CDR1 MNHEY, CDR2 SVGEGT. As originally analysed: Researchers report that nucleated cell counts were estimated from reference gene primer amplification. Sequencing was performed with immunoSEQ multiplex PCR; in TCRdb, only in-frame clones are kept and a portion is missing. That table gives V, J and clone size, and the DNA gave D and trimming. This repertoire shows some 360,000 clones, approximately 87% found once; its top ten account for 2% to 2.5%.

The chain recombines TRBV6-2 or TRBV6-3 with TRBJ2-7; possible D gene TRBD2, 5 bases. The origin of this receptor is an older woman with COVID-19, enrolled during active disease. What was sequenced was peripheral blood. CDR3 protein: CASSYSGVGPYEQYF. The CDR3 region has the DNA TGTGCCAGCAGTTACTCCGGGGTCGGACCCTACGAGCAGTACTTC.